This T cell receptor beta chain was sequenced for a study of early T cells in non-severe SARS-CoV-2 infection. General study findings and limits: Sequences matched to VDJdb favored anti-spike CD8 responses, while private and CD4 specificities were missed.

Using its own MiXCR run on the 5' RACE reads, TCRdb lists one record per CDR3 protein. This sample has around 40,000 distinct CDR3 sequences; approximately 10% occur once, and the top ten carry about a tenth. The CDR3 sequence is 12 residues long. Germline values: CDR1 PRHDT, CDR2 FYEKMQ (reference sequence). The V end was cut by 4 bases, the J end by 6 bases, with 7 bases between. Turning to this clonotype: The target antigen is unknown.

This chain connects TRBV13 to TRBJ2-1; D uncertain. Sequenced material: whole blood. The sequence came from an adult who was a healthcare worker with PCR-confirmed SARS-CoV-2 infection or an uninfected control (not recorded which). The CDR3 region has the DNA TGTGCCAGCAGCTGGGCCTCCAATGAGCAGTTCTTC. This codes for CASSWASNEQFF. The full variable domain, its missing parts supplied by reference TRBV13 and TRBJ2-1, is AAGVIQSPRHLIKEKRETATLKCYPIPRHDTVYWYQQGPGQDPQFLISFYEKMQSDKGSIPDRFSAQQFSDYHSELNMSSLELGDSALYFCASSWASNEQFFGPGTRLTVL.